The rows below give T cell receptor beta chains drawn from one sample of a study of T cell responses to AZD1222 COVID-19 vaccine. TCRdb's table, derived via immunoSEQ multiplex PCR, lists solely in-frame clones and lacks some. In the table there are approximately 120,000 clones, about 87% of which are singletons. This specimen was peripheral blood, taken 28 days after the second AZD1222 dose. The receptor set was obtained from an adult who received the AZD1222 COVID-19 vaccine. Both conserved end residues are trimmed from each CDR3.

TRBV7-3 ASSSGTHTDTQY
TRBV7-9 ASSLYRGLMNTEAF
TRBV15 ATSRKEAAFNQPQH
TRBV2 ASAALNTEAF
TRBV9 ASSVDPPRGVYEQY
TRBV12-3/TRBV12-4 ASSSNRANEH
TRBV6-4 ASGPGTSETDTQY
TRBV10-3 AISESQRGSNEQF
TRBV19 ASSWRNQPQH
TRBV14 ASSQENYGYT
TRBV19 ASSIYGTSDSGANVLT
TRBV7-9 ASSPVQSNSPLH
TRBV7-2 ASSPRGSYSTDTQY
TRBV2 ASTRLAGGNEQF
TRBV21-1 ASSKYASGSGTGELF
TRBV11-2 ASSSQRAGGGF
TRBV29-1 SVTPTGK
TRBV11-1 ASSVLGLTGELF
TRBV24-1 ATSDRGDQPQH
TRBV7-2 ASHEGGYEETQY
TRBV6-4 ASSDSENTEAF
TRBV13 ASSLGPIGNIQY
TRBV3-1/TRBV3-2 ASSPQTGPTDTQY
TRBV2 ASRGPGGGEAF
TRBV11-1 ASSHGENTEAF
TRBV12-3/TRBV12-4 ATSQGLNTEAF
TRBV19 ASSPGQKGDEQF
TRBV5-1 ASSLQTGPHEQY
TRBV15 ATSREKGRGAYEQY
TRBV6-6 ASRKDIYNEQF
TRBV6-5 ASGPGGTGNTIY
TRBV30 AWSVRVYTEAF
TRBV6-2/TRBV6-3 ASSWIAGMVTDTQY
TRBV9 ASSVNVNTEAF
TRBV6-5 ASSHGDEQY
TRBV7-3 ASSLQGGQSAGAGELF
TRBV6-4 ASSLKGASTGELF
TRBV7-9 ASSLATAQDGYT
TRBV7-3 ASSRSESSYNEQF
TRBV12-3/TRBV12-4 ASYYNPGELF
TRBV5-8 ASSLAPRYEQY
TRBV29-1 SVEKGQETQY
TRBV6-6 ASSVDLQRAF
TRBV19 ASNAGAHNQPQH
TRBV7-9 ASSLRVGPIDYEQY
TRBV11-3 ASSWGTGGDEQF
TRBV21-1 ASNQFTGQNGDYEQY
TRBV11-2 ASSLNVGRDGYT
TRBV5-1 ASSLATQGSKAEAF
TRBV1 TSSQDPPEREGAKNIQY
TRBV28 ASSSAAKQGNTEAF
TRBV6-6 ASSHREGAILGGNTIY
TRBV30 AWGSAPGQGGYRELF
TRBV19 ASSKDRVGSGANVLT
TRBV11-3 ASSTGGGEETQY
TRBV10-1 ASSESKRRTSSGANVLT
TRBV10-3 AISESTVTEAF
TRBV10-3 AISGAGTGTYEQY
TRBV6-5 ASNPTGTGELF